This T cell receptor beta chain originates from a study of vaccination and CD4 T cells after COVID-19. Background on the study: Testing by nasal swab PCR showed convalescent patients to be SARS-CoV-2 positive; fewer than ten were mild and one was severe. The convalescents comprised six males and four females, two of them Hispanic. Samples taken post-COVID came a median 101 days after diagnosis, ranging from 35 to 161.

The sample's time point: late sampling 161 to 241 days after vaccination in three convalescent patients. Each CDR3 protein gets one entry after TCRdb re-called the PCR reads with MiXCR. This sample has around 28,000 distinct CDR3 sequences, with around 50% found just once. Trimming shortened V by 5 bases and J by 3 bases, and 11 bases separated the two germline ends. The CDR3 runs to 14 residues. Per the germline V gene, CDR1 is SGHTA and CDR2 is FQGTGA. This chain uses TRBV7-3 with TRBJ2-1; D might be TRBD2 (6 bases). Sequenced material: CD4+ T cells from blood, taken about 7 months after SARS-CoV-2 vaccination. This TCR derives from a human donor who had recovered from COVID-19. CDR3 protein: CASSQGLLYNEQFF. The CDR3 nucleotides are TGTGCCAGCAGCCAAGGACTACTCTACAATGAGCAGTTCTTC.